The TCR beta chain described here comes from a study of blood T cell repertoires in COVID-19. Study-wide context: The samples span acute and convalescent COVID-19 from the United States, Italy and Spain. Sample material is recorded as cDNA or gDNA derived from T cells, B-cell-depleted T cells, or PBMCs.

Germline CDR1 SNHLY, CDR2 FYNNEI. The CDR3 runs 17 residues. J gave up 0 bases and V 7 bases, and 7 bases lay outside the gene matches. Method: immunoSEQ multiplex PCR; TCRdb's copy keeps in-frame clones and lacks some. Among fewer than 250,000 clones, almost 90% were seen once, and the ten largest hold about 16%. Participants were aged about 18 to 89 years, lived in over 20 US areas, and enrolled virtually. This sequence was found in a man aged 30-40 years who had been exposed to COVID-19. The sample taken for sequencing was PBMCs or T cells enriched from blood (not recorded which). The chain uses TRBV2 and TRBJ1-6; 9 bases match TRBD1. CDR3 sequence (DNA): TGTGCCAGCATGGACAGGGGCCATAGCTCCTATAATTCACCCCTCCACTTT. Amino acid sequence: CASMDRGHSSYNSPLHF.